A single TCR beta chain is shown here with its context. This specimen comes from a study of OX40 agonist ivuxolimab in advanced cancers. The CDR3 length is 14 residues. V lost 4 bases and J lost 2, with 12 bases in between. The germline V gene has CDR1 SGHDN and CDR2 FVKESK. The repertoire was sequenced with immunoSEQ multiplex PCR; TCRdb's copy has only in-frame clones and lacks some. The sample includes some 40,000 clones, around 90% of them seen just once. The TCR comes from an adult with an advanced solid tumor such as melanoma, head and neck, liver or kidney cancer. The sample here was CD4+ or CD8+ T cells sorted from blood, taken in a trial of the OX40 agonist ivuxolimab. This chain joins TRBV14 and TRBJ2-7; D is possibly TRBD1 (5 bases). CDR3 DNA: TGTGCCAGCAGCCTGGGGCCGAAACCCTACGAGCAGTACTTC. This codes for CASSLGPKPYEQYF.